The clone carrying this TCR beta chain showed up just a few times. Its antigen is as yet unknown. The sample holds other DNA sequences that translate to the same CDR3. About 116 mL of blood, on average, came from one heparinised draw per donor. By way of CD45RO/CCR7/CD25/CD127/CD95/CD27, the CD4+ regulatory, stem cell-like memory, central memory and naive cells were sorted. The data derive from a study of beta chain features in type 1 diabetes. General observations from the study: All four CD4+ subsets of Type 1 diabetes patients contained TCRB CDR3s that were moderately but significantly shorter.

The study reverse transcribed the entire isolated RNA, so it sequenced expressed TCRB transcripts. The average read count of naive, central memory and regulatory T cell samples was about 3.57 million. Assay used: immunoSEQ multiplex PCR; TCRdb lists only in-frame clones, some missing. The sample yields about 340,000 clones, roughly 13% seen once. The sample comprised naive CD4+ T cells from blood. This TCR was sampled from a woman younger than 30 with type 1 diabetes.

The CDR3 loop reads CSVRRGSTDTQYF. Here the CDR3 DNA reads TGCAGCGTCCGGCGGGGCTCCACAGATACGCAGTATTTT. V usage is TRBV29-1 and J usage is TRBJ2-3, with TRBD2 as a possible D gene (6 bases). The V and J ends lost 6 bases and 2 bases respectively, with 12 bases between them. The CDR3 extends over 13 amino acids. Germline V gene sequence: CDR1 SQVTM, CDR2 ANQGSEA.